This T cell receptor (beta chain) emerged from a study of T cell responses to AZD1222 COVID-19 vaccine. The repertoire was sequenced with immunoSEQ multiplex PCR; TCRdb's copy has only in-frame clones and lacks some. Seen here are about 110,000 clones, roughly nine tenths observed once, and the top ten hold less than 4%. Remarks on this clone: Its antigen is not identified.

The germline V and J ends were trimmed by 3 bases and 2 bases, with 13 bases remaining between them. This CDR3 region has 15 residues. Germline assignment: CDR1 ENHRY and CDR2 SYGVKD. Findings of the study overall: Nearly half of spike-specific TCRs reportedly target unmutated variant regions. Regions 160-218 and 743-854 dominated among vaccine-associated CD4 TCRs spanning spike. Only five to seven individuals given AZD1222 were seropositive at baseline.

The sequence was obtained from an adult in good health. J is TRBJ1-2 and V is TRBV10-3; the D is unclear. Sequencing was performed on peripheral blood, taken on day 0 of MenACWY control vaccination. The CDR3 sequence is CAISDIRAPNYGYTF. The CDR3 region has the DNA TGTGCCATCAGTGATATAAGGGCCCCCAACTATGGCTACACCTTC.